This is a list of T cell receptor beta chains from one sample in a study of long-term antiretroviral therapy in people with HIV. Sequencing was performed with immunoSEQ multiplex PCR; in TCRdb, only in-frame clones are kept and a portion is missing. The sample gives 25,000 to 35,000 clones, approximately 88% of which show up once; roughly a tenth is in the top ten. The input for sequencing was unsorted PBMCs, taken almost 2.9 years after starting antiretroviral therapy. The receptor set was obtained from a man aged 25 to 45 with HIV. Each CDR3 is given with its conserved first and last residue. The order of the fields is V gene, J gene, clone size, D gene, CDR3 DNA, CDR3 protein. A D gene is named only where the DNA matches it firmly. Rows may omit the clone size; those that give it use once, few, many or a size class.

v_call: TRBV7-2
j_call: TRBJ1-2
clone_size: -
d_call: -
cdr3_nt: TGTGCCAGCAGCTTCGGTCACCAAGGGCAGGGCTACACCTTC
cdr3_aa: CASSFGHQGQGYTF

v_call: TRBV4-1
j_call: TRBJ1-4
clone_size: -
d_call: -
cdr3_nt: TGCGCCAGCAGCCCCCCCGGCCGGGTTAATGAAAAACTGTTTTTT
cdr3_aa: CASSPPGRVNEKLFF

v_call: TRBV27
j_call: TRBJ1-5
clone_size: -
d_call: -
cdr3_nt: TGTGCCAGCAGTCCCATTATCAATCAGCCCCAGCATTTT
cdr3_aa: CASSPIINQPQHF

v_call: TRBV6-5
j_call: TRBJ2-1
clone_size: -
d_call: TRBD2
cdr3_nt: TGTGCCAGCAGTTTTGCTAGCGGGAGTTACAATGAGCAGTTCTTC
cdr3_aa: CASSFASGSYNEQFF

v_call: TRBV5-1
j_call: TRBJ2-7
clone_size: -
d_call: TRBD2
cdr3_nt: TGCGCCAGCAGCTTTAGCGGGAGGGACTACGGGCAGTACTTC
cdr3_aa: CASSFSGRDYGQYF

v_call: TRBV7-2
j_call: TRBJ2-7
clone_size: once
d_call: TRBD2
cdr3_nt: TGTGCCAGCAGCCTACCATCCGGGACTAGCGGGGCCGGAATATACGAGCAGTACTTC
cdr3_aa: CASSLPSGTSGAGIYEQYF

v_call: TRBV2
j_call: TRBJ1-2
clone_size: -
d_call: -
cdr3_nt: TGTGCCAGCAGTGCTGGGGACCTCGGGACCCCCCCTAACTATGGCTACACCTTC
cdr3_aa: CASSAGDLGTPPNYGYTF

v_call: TRBV4-1
j_call: TRBJ1-6
clone_size: -
d_call: TRBD1
cdr3_nt: TGCGCCAGCAGCCAACTTGACAGGGGGGATTCACCCCTCCACTTT
cdr3_aa: CASSQLDRGDSPLHF

v_call: TRBV7-9
j_call: TRBJ2-7
clone_size: few
d_call: -
cdr3_nt: TGTGCCAGCAGCTTAACAGACAGGACCTACGAGCAGTACTTC
cdr3_aa: CASSLTDRTYEQYF

v_call: TRBV7-7
j_call: TRBJ2-1
clone_size: few
d_call: TRBD2
cdr3_nt: TGTGCTAGCAGCCCGGGACTAGCGGGAGGAAGGGATGAGCAGTTCTTC
cdr3_aa: CASSPGLAGGRDEQFF

v_call: TRBV4-1
j_call: TRBJ2-1
clone_size: -
d_call: -
cdr3_nt: TGCGCCAGCAGCCAAGAAGGACAGTCCTACAATGAGCAGTTCTTC
cdr3_aa: CASSQEGQSYNEQFF

v_call: TRBV7-8
j_call: TRBJ1-3
clone_size: -
d_call: TRBD1
cdr3_nt: TGTGCCAGCAGCTTATCGAGGGGGCGGAACACCATATATTTT
cdr3_aa: CASSLSRGRNTIYF

v_call: TRBV6-5
j_call: TRBJ2-4
clone_size: -
d_call: -
cdr3_nt: TGTGCCAGCAGTTACTCGGGGGTCCAAGCCAAAAACATTCAGTACTTC
cdr3_aa: CASSYSGVQAKNIQYF

v_call: TRBV25-1
j_call: TRBJ2-1
clone_size: -
d_call: TRBD2
cdr3_nt: TGTGCCAGCAGTGAATGGGCGGGAGCTTCCAATGAGCAGTTCTTC
cdr3_aa: CASSEWAGASNEQFF

v_call: TRBV7-2
j_call: TRBJ2-2
clone_size: -
d_call: -
cdr3_nt: TGTGCCAGCAGCTTAGGGGGGGGCCTGGGCACCGGGGAGCTGTTTTTT
cdr3_aa: CASSLGGGLGTGELFF

v_call: TRBV28
j_call: TRBJ1-2
clone_size: once
d_call: -
cdr3_nt: TGTGCCAGCAGACCCACAGGCCTCTATGGCTACACCTTC
cdr3_aa: CASRPTGLYGYTF

v_call: TRBV18
j_call: TRBJ2-5
clone_size: once
d_call: -
cdr3_nt: TGTGCCAGCTCACCCAAAGACAGAGCTAAAGAGACCCAGTACTTC
cdr3_aa: CASSPKDRAKETQYF

v_call: TRBV4-1
j_call: TRBJ2-5
clone_size: -
d_call: -
cdr3_nt: TGCGCCAGCAGTTCCTACATGGAGGGGGAGACCCAGTACTTC
cdr3_aa: CASSSYMEGETQYF

v_call: TRBV6-6
j_call: TRBJ2-7
clone_size: -
d_call: -
cdr3_nt: TGTGCCAGCAGTTACCAACTCCGGGCCCCTTCCTACGAGCAGTACTTC
cdr3_aa: CASSYQLRAPSYEQYF

v_call: TRBV6-1
j_call: TRBJ2-5
clone_size: -
d_call: -
cdr3_nt: TGTGCCAGCAGTGATAGCCAGTACTTC
cdr3_aa: CASSDSQYF

v_call: TRBV7-3
j_call: TRBJ2-3
clone_size: -
d_call: -
cdr3_nt: TGTGCCAGCAGCTTCCAAGGGGGGAAGGAAGATACGCAGTATTTT
cdr3_aa: CASSFQGGKEDTQYF

v_call: TRBV27
j_call: TRBJ2-7
clone_size: -
d_call: -
cdr3_nt: TGTGCCAGCAGACCCGGGAACGGCGAGCAGTACTTC
cdr3_aa: CASRPGNGEQYF

v_call: TRBV9
j_call: TRBJ1-2
clone_size: few
d_call: -
cdr3_nt: TGTGCCAGCAGCGTAGGAGGCAGGGAAGGCTACACCTTC
cdr3_aa: CASSVGGREGYTF

v_call: TRBV5-1
j_call: TRBJ1-2
clone_size: -
d_call: -
cdr3_nt: TGCGCCAGCAGCCTCCGGGCAGCTACCAACTATGGCTACACCTTC
cdr3_aa: CASSLRAATNYGYTF

v_call: TRBV10-3
j_call: TRBJ1-1
clone_size: -
d_call: -
cdr3_nt: TGTGCCATCCTAACGGGCACTGAAGCTTTCTTT
cdr3_aa: CAILTGTEAFF

v_call: TRBV5-1
j_call: TRBJ1-1
clone_size: -
d_call: -
cdr3_nt: TGCGCCTCCCAGACAGGCGTAGAGGACACTGAAGCTTTCTTT
cdr3_aa: CASQTGVEDTEAFF

v_call: TRBV7-8
j_call: TRBJ2-5
clone_size: -
d_call: TRBD2
cdr3_nt: TGTGCCAGCAGCTACCTCACGCGACTAGCGGGAAAAGAGACCCAGTACTTC
cdr3_aa: CASSYLTRLAGKETQYF

v_call: TRBV18
j_call: TRBJ2-7
clone_size: -
d_call: TRBD1
cdr3_nt: TGTGCCAGCTCACCGGTCCAGGGACAGGGTTACGAGCAGTACTTC
cdr3_aa: CASSPVQGQGYEQYF

v_call: TRBV27
j_call: TRBJ2-2
clone_size: -
d_call: TRBD1
cdr3_nt: TGTGCCAGCAGTCCGGGACAGGTATTCACCGGGGAGCTGTTTTTT
cdr3_aa: CASSPGQVFTGELFF

v_call: TRBV28
j_call: TRBJ1-6
clone_size: once
d_call: -
cdr3_nt: TGTGCCAGCAGTTTGGGGGCCCACGGGGTCGCGGGTGGGTCCCTCCACTTT
cdr3_aa: CASSLGAHGVAGGSLHF

v_call: TRBV30
j_call: TRBJ1-6
clone_size: -
d_call: -
cdr3_nt: TGTGCCTGGGTCGGCGTTCATGGACAGCCTCTCCACTTT
cdr3_aa: CAWVGVHGQPLHF

v_call: TRBV5-1
j_call: TRBJ2-1
clone_size: -
d_call: -
cdr3_nt: TGCGCCAGCAGGCTAAACCAGCGGGCCAACAATGAGCAGTTCTTC
cdr3_aa: CASRLNQRANNEQFF

v_call: TRBV11-3
j_call: TRBJ2-1
clone_size: -
d_call: -
cdr3_nt: TGTGCCAGCAGCTTAAGCGCGGGGACCAATGAGCAGTTCTTC
cdr3_aa: CASSLSAGTNEQFF

v_call: TRBV30
j_call: TRBJ1-1
clone_size: -
d_call: TRBD1
cdr3_nt: TGTGCCTGGAAAACCCCGGGACAGGGGCTTGAAGCTTTCTTT
cdr3_aa: CAWKTPGQGLEAFF

v_call: TRBV2
j_call: TRBJ2-7
clone_size: -
d_call: -
cdr3_nt: TGTGCCAGCAGGGAGTCGGCGCTTTCCTACGAGCAGTACTTC
cdr3_aa: CASRESALSYEQYF

v_call: TRBV18
j_call: TRBJ1-5
clone_size: -
d_call: TRBD1
cdr3_nt: TGTGCCAGCTCACTCCGGGACAGGAGGGCGGGCAATCAGCCCCAGCATTTT
cdr3_aa: CASSLRDRRAGNQPQHF

v_call: TRBV5-1
j_call: TRBJ1-5
clone_size: -
d_call: -
cdr3_nt: TGCGCCAGCAGCTTAGGGACGAGCAATCAGCCCCAGCATTTT
cdr3_aa: CASSLGTSNQPQHF

v_call: TRBV21-1
j_call: TRBJ1-1
clone_size: once
d_call: -
cdr3_nt: TGTGCCAGCACCCTTTGGGGGGGCACTGAAGCTTTCTTT
cdr3_aa: CASTLWGGTEAFF

v_call: TRBV15
j_call: TRBJ2-7
clone_size: -
d_call: TRBD2
cdr3_nt: TGTGCCACCAGCAGAGTCGGGAGCGGGAGGGCCTCCGAGCAGTACTTC
cdr3_aa: CATSRVGSGRASEQYF

v_call: TRBV28
j_call: TRBJ1-1
clone_size: -
d_call: -
cdr3_nt: TGTGCCAGCAGGCACGACTCACAGGGTTTCACTGAAGCTTTCTTT
cdr3_aa: CASRHDSQGFTEAFF